Below are 24 T cell receptor beta chains sequenced from a single sample in a study of metastatic and nonmetastatic thyroid tumors. All patients were treatment-naive before thyroid surgery. With MiXCR, TCRdb called clones anew from the PCR reads. The data hold about 45,000 clones, with less than 5% observed a single time. Input material: blood. The receptors stem from a female donor with papillary thyroid cancer or a benign thyroid nodule (not recorded which). Some clones in this sample may be carry-over from other donors' samples.

This clone appeared a few times. The rearrangement joins TRBV28 to TRBJ1-2; D ambiguous. Germline V gives CDR1 MDHEN, CDR2 SYDVKM. Between the trimmed V and J ends, which lost 7 bases and 4 bases, there was a span of 13 bases. The CDR3 length is 13 residues. This chain's CDR3 is CASTTEAVYGYTF. CDR3 nucleotides: TGTGCCAGCACTACAGAGGCGGTCTATGGCTACACCTTC.

Written as DNA, the CDR3 is TGTGCCAGCAGCTTGGCTCAGGAGGAGCAGTTCTTC. Protein product: CASSLAQEEQFF. The chain carries TRBV7-9 and TRBJ2-1; the D is unclear. V gave up 3 bases and J gave up 10 bases, with 10 bases separating them. CDR3 length: 12 residues. Germline-derived CDR1 and CDR2 are SEHNR and FQNEAQ (reference sequence).

As for this clone: Mismatch with germline at one junction end may stem from a read error. The V call is TRBV7-3, the J call TRBJ2-2; 7 positions match TRBD2. The CDR3 length is 12 residues. Germline V CDR1 and CDR2: SGHTA, FQGTGA. CDR3 loop: CAISLASGDLFF. The CDR3 nucleotides read TGTGCCATCAGCTTAGCCAGCGGGGATCTGTTTTTT.

Note on this clone: The junction departs from the called germline gene at one end, perhaps through a read error. The rearrangement links TRBV6-1 to TRBJ2-1, with TRBD2 matching over 7 bases. Germline V gene sequence: CDR1 MNHNS, CDR2 SASEGT. CDR3 length: 14 amino acids. The CDR3 region has the DNA TGTGCCAGCAGTCAAGCGGGAACCTACAATGAGCAGTTCTTC. Its translation is CASSQAGTYNEQFF.

Only a few counts were recorded for this clone. The chain combines TRBV20-1 with TRBJ2-1; 10 nucleotides align to TRBD2. The J call may be wrong; the DNA end is better matched by TRBJ2-7. Germline CDR1 reads DFQATT; CDR2 reads SNEGSKA (reference sequence). The CDR3 extends over 15 amino acids. CDR3 in amino acids: CSAREEREGYSEQYF. The DNA of the CDR3 is TGCAGTGCTAGAGAGGAGCGGGAGGGGTACAGTGAGCAGTACTTC.

This clone showed up just a few times. In nucleotides, the CDR3 is TGTGCCAGCAGTGACGGACTAGCGGGAATTTTTACGTACTTC. Translating gives CASSDGLAGIFTYF. The chain recombines TRBV6-2 or TRBV6-3 with TRBJ2-7; the match to TRBD2 covers 12 bases. Germline CDR1 and CDR2: MNHEY and SVGEGT. This CDR3 contains 14 residues. Trimming took 5 bases from V and 12 from J; bases not matched to a gene: 11.

This clone was recorded many times. The chain recombines TRBV6-1 with TRBJ1-1; 7 bases agree with TRBD1. The ends lost 6 bases at V and 0 bases at J; junction bases unmatched: 4. CDR1 MNHNS and CDR2 SASEGT come from the germline V gene. The CDR3 loop spans 14 amino acids. CDR3 bases: TGTGCCAGCAGCCTGACAGGGTTGAACACTGAAGCTTTCTTT. Its protein product is CASSLTGLNTEAFF.

This clone was seen a handful of times. A junction boundary mismatches the germline segment, possibly from a read error. This chain uses TRBV5-1 with TRBJ1-1; D not certain. The CDR3 has 13 amino acids. Germline assignment: CDR1 SGHRS and CDR2 YFSETQ. The CDR3 coding sequence is TGCGCCAGCAGGGATACAGCAAACACTGGAGCTTTCTTT. This gives the protein CASRDTANTGAFF.

The table lists this clone with many counts. CDR3 bases: TGTGCCAGCAGCTTATATAACGGATTAAGGGACAATGAGCAGTTCTTC. Translation: CASSLYNGLRDNEQFF. The chain is built from TRBV13 and TRBJ2-1, with no clear D. The V gene's germline CDR1 is PRHDT and CDR2 FYEKMQ (reference sequence). This CDR3 contains 16 residues. The germline V and J ends were trimmed by 2 bases and 5 bases, with 16 bases remaining between them.

This clone was seen ten or more times. V and J are TRBV19 and TRBJ1-5, with 11 bases matching TRBD1. This CDR3 has 15 amino acids. J lost 5 bases, V lost 7 bases, and 7 bases had no gene match. The germline CDR1 and CDR2 sequences are LNHDA and SQIVND (reference sequence). Written as DNA, the CDR3 is TGTGCCAGTACTCGGACAGGGGGCTCTGATCAGCCCCAGCATTTT. It specifies CASTRTGGSDQPQHF. The full variable domain, with the rest looked up from reference TRBV19 and TRBJ1-5, is DGGITQSPKYLFRKEGQNVTLSCEQNLNHDAMYWYRQDPGQGLRLIYYSQIVNDFQKGDIAEGYSVSREKKESFPLTVTSAQKNPTAFYLCASTRTGGSDQPQHFGDGTRLSIL.

The chain couples TRBV6-4 to TRBJ2-3; no definite D call. Trimming took 2 bases from V and 5 from J, leaving 5 bases between them. This CDR3 comprises 12 residues. Germline CDR1 is MRHNA and CDR2 is SNTAGT. CDR3 in DNA: TGTGCCAGCAGTGACGGTGGAGATACGCAGTATTTT. It translates to CASSDGGDTQYF.

Only a few counts were recorded for this clone. Mismatch with germline at one junction end may stem from a read error. J is TRBJ2-7 and V is TRBV6-1; the D gene is possibly TRBD2 (6 bases). The CDR3 is 17 amino acids. Germline values: CDR1 MNHNS, CDR2 SASEGT. The CDR3 DNA follows: TGTGCTAGCAGAAGGCGAGGGGCCTGGACTAACTTCTACGAGCAGTACTTC. It encodes CASRRRGAWTNFYEQYF.

The chain is built from TRBV12-3 or TRBV12-4 and TRBJ2-5; a weak D match, TRBD1 (6 bases). The ends were cut back, 6 bases at V and 5 bases at J, with 19 bases in the middle. The CDR3 has 15 residues. CDR3 coding DNA: TGTGCCAGCAGACAGGGTGTACCCGTGCGGGAGACCCAGTACTTC. This translates into CASRQGVPVRETQYF.

Judged by abundance, this clone is medium-sized (0.01 to 0.1%). The chain carries TRBV6-6 and TRBJ2-7; D is unresolved. Between the trimmed V and J ends, which lost 0 bases and 2 bases, there was a span of 5 bases. In germline, CDR1 is MNHNY, CDR2 SVGAGI (reference sequence). This CDR3 comprises 13 residues. Written as DNA, the CDR3 is TGTGCCAGCAGTTACTCTGGGGCCTACGAGCAGTACTTC. As protein: CASSYSGAYEQYF.

With respect to this clone: The germline gene is not matched at one end of the junction; a read error may be the cause. This chain uses TRBV28 with TRBJ2-1; TRBD1 matches 8 bases. Germline loops: CDR1 MDHEN, CDR2 SYDVKM. The CDR3 length is 13 residues. The CDR3 nucleotides are TGTGCCAGCAGTTTAATTAGGAGACAGGGGCCTGTCTTC. Translated, it gives CASSLIRRQGPVF. The entire variable domain, with the rest obtained from reference TRBV28 and TRBJ2-1, is as follows: DVKVTQSSRYLVKRTGEKVFLECVQDMDHENMFWYRQDPGLGLRLIYFSYDVKMKEKGDIPEGYSVSREKKERFSLILESASTNQTSMYLCASSLIRRQGPVFGPGTRLTVL.

This clone was observed many times. The chain carries TRBV19 and TRBJ1-2, with 8 bases matching TRBD1. The J segment lost 1 base and the V segment lost 7 bases, leaving 2 bases of the junction unmatched. The germline CDR1 and CDR2 sequences are LNHDA and SQIVND (reference sequence). The CDR3 consists of 13 residues. The CDR3 spells CASKTGVNYGYTF. The CDR3 DNA reads as TGTGCCAGTAAGACAGGGGTTAACTATGGCTACACCTTC.

This clone was observed at least ten times. This may be a read error: a much more frequent sequence differs by one nucleotide. The chain couples TRBV2 to TRBJ2-2, with D perhaps given as TRBD1 or TRBD2 (6 bases each). The CDR3 totals 17 residues. Per the germline V gene, CDR1 is SNHLY and CDR2 is FYNNEI. This CDR3 is CASRWELGGANTGELVF. The CDR3 nucleotides are TGTGCCAGCAGATGGGAACTCGGGGGCGCTAACACCGGGGAGCTGGTTTTT.

The CDR3 DNA reads TGTGCCAGCAGTTCGACAGGGGGCGCGAACACCGGGGAGCTGTTTTTT. It is translated as CASSSTGGANTGELFF. The V call is TRBV28, the J call TRBJ2-2; the match to TRBD1 covers 10 bases. The CDR3 totals 16 residues. V dropped 4 bases and J dropped 0; count of bases not matched to a gene: 2. Germline V lookup: CDR1 MDHEN, CDR2 SYDVKM.

This clone came up many times. This chain joins TRBV7-2 and TRBJ1-5; 7 bases agree with TRBD1. Germline CDR1 and CDR2: SGHTA and FQGNSA. The CDR3 spans 15 residues. J lost 7 bases, V lost 5 bases, and 11 bases had no gene match. The DNA of the CDR3 is TGTGCCAGCAGCCGCGGCGACAGGGTAGGACAGCCCCAGCATTTT. Protein product: CASSRGDRVGQPQHF.

The CDR3 DNA reads as TGCAGCGTTGGGATAGTACCCCCCTACAATGAGCAGTTCTTC. It yields the protein CSVGIVPPYNEQFF. The J gene is TRBJ2-1, the V gene TRBV29-1; D is unresolved. CDR1 and CDR2 (germline): SQVTM, ANQGSEA. The CDR3 covers 14 residues. Trimming shortened V by 4 bases and J by 2 bases, and 12 bases separated the two germline ends.

By its share, this clone is medium-sized (0.01 to 0.1%). V is TRBV6-4 and J is TRBJ2-1; 11 bases fit TRBD2. The CDR3 is 14 residues long. V gave up 2 bases and J gave up 6 bases; unmatched junction bases: 0. Per germline, CDR1 MRHNA and CDR2 SNTAGT. CDR3 amino acids: CASSDGLAGNEQFF. The CDR3 DNA reads TGTGCCAGCAGTGACGGACTAGCGGGCAATGAGCAGTTCTTC.

This clone appeared many times. The chain carries TRBV7-2 and TRBJ2-5; 7 positions match TRBD1. The CDR3 sequence is 14 residues long. The V gene's germline CDR1 is SGHTA and CDR2 FQGNSA. Trimming took 1 base from V and 5 from J; bases not matched to a gene: 4. The CDR3 region is CASSLDRGWETQYF. CDR3 sequence (DNA): TGTGCCAGCAGCTTAGACAGGGGATGGGAGACCCAGTACTTC.

This clone has a count of ten or more. The chain uses TRBV4-1 and TRBJ2-2; D is unresolved. Germline CDR1 is MGHRA and CDR2 is YSYEKL. This CDR3 is 16 amino acids long. With 2 bases removed from V and 2 bases from J, the gap between germline ends came to 12 bases. The CDR3 region has the DNA TGCGCCAGCAGCCAACTTTTTAGTCTTAACACCGGGGAGCTGTTTTTT. Its protein is CASSQLFSLNTGELFF.

This clone has a count of ten or more. This chain uses TRBV4-1 with TRBJ2-7; 7 bases fit TRBD1. The CDR3 consists of 15 residues. Germline V lookup: CDR1 MGHRA, CDR2 YSYEKL. After removal of 0 bases from V and 9 bases from J, the junction contained 11 bases not matched to a gene. The CDR3 here is CASSQDQAGGLRQYF. Written as DNA, the CDR3 is TGCGCCAGCAGCCAAGATCAGGCAGGGGGATTACGGCAGTACTTC.